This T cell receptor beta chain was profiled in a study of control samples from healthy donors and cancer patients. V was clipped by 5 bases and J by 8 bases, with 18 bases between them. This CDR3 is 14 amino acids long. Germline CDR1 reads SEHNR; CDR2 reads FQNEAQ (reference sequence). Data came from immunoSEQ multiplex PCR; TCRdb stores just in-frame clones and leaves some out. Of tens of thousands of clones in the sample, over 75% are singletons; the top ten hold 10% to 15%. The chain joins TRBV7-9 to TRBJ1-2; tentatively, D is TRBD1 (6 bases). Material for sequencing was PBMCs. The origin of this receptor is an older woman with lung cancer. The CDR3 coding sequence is TGTGCCAGCAGCCTGAGGGGGGCCGTGGAAGGCTACACCTTC. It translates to CASSLRGAVEGYTF.